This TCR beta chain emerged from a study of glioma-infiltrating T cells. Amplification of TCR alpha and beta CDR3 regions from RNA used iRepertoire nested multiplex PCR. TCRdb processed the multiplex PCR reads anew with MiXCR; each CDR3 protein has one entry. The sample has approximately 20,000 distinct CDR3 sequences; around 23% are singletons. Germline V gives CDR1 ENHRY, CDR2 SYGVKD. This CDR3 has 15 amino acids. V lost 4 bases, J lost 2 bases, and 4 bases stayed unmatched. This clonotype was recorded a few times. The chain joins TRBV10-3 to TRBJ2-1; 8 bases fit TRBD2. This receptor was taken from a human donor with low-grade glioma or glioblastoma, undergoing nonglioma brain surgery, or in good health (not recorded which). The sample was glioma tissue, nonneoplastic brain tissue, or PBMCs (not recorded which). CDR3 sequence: CAISVIAGTYNEQFF. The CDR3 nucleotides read TGTGCCATCAGTGTCATAGCGGGGACCTACAATGAGCAGTTCTTC.